What follows are 8 T cell receptor beta chains derived from one specimen sequenced in a study of identical twins. TCRdb ran MiXCR on the 5' RACE reads and lists one entry per CDR3 protein. This sample carries some 590,000 distinct CDR3 sequences, around a tenth of them seen once, and the ten largest clones take under 3%. Another study also made use of these data, one on yellow fever vaccine responses in identical twins.

Input material: PBMCs. These receptors all come from a woman under 30 in good health.

This clonotype has a handful of counts. The chain is built from TRBV19 and TRBJ2-7, with TRBD2 matching 7 bases. This CDR3 spans 15 amino acids. V trimming: 7 bases; J trimming: 0 bases; junction bases outside the gene matches: 9. CDR1 and CDR2 from the germline V gene are LNHDA and SQIVND (reference sequence). CDR3 region: CASTVGGSSSYEQYF. The CDR3 DNA follows: TGTGCCAGTACGGTCGGCGGGAGTTCCTCCTACGAGCAGTACTTC.

This clonotype was found many times. The chain joins TRBV4-1 to TRBJ2-3, with a weak D call TRBD1 (5 bases). Germline V lookup: CDR1 MGHRA, CDR2 YSYEKL. Trimming stripped 3 bases from V and 1 base from J, with 5 bases between. CDR3 length: 13 amino acids. The CDR3 sequence is CASSQTGTDTQYF. As DNA, the CDR3 is TGCGCCAGCAGCCAGACAGGCACAGATACGCAGTATTTT.

This clonotype turned up a few times. The chain links TRBV4-2 to TRBJ2-1, with D uncertain. Germline V CDR1 and CDR2: LGHNA, YNFKEQ. With 0 bases removed from V and 6 bases from J, the gap between germline ends came to 12 bases. CDR3 size: 15 residues. Here the CDR3 reads CASSQDISLPNEQFF. The CDR3 region has the DNA TGTGCCAGCAGCCAAGATATCTCTTTGCCCAATGAGCAGTTCTTC.

V gene TRBV11-1 combines with J gene TRBJ2-1, with 16 nucleotides matching TRBD2. This CDR3 spans 20 amino acids. Germline CDR1 reads SGHAT; CDR2 reads FQDESV (reference sequence). J gave up 7 bases and V 5 bases, and 17 bases lay outside the gene matches. CDR3: CASSGKGTSGRVIRGNEQFF. In nucleotides, the CDR3 is TGTGCCAGCAGCGGAAAAGGGACTAGCGGGAGGGTGATTCGGGGTAATGAGCAGTTCTTC.

This clonotype was recorded at least ten times. This chain joins TRBV7-2 and TRBJ2-1, with 8 positions matching TRBD1. The V gene end was trimmed by 6 bases and the J gene end by 7 bases; junction bases not matched to a gene: 8. Germline V lookup: CDR1 SGHTA, CDR2 FQGNSA. The CDR3 contains 14 residues. CDR3: CASSLDRGRNEQFF. The CDR3 region has the DNA TGTGCCAGCAGTCTTGACAGGGGTAGAAATGAGCAGTTCTTC.

Concerning this clonotype: A junction end diverges from the germline sequence, so it may reflect a read error. This rearrangement joins TRBV5-5 to TRBJ2-2; a weak D match, TRBD1 (6 bases). The CDR3 is 15 amino acids. CDR1 and CDR2 (germline): SGHKS, YYEKEE (reference sequence). This chain's CDR3 is CDSSPYRDNTGELFF. DNA for the CDR3: TGTGACAGCAGCCCATACAGGGATAACACCGGGGAGCTGTTTTTT.

This clonotype has only a few counts. J is TRBJ2-7 and V is TRBV12-3 or TRBV12-4; 7 bases map to TRBD1. The trim removed 7 bases at V and 3 bases at J, leaving 9 bases unmatched. The CDR3 sequence is 14 residues long. The CDR3 DNA is TGTGCCAGCAAGGCAGGGGGTCCCCTCTACGAGCAGTACTTC. Translated: CASKAGGPLYEQYF.

The chain recombines TRBV12-3 or TRBV12-4 with TRBJ2-1; 13 bases are shared with TRBD2. Germline trimming cut 5 bases from V and 0 bases from J; bases unmatched to any gene: 7. This CDR3 has 18 residues. The CDR3 DNA reads TGTGCCAGCAGTCGTGGGACTAGCGGGACCAGCTCCTACAATGAGCAGTTCTTC. Translated: CASSRGTSGTSSYNEQFF.